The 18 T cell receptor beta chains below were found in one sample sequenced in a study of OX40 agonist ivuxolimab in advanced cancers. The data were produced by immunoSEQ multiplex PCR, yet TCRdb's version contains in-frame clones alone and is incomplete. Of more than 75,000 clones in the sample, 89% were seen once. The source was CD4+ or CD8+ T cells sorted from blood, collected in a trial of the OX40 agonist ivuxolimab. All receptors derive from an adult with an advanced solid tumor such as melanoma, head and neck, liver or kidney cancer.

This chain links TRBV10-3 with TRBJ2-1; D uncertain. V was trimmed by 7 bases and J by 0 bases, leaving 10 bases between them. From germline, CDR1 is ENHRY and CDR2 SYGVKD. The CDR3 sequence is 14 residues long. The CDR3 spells CAIKDISSYNEQFF. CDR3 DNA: TGTGCCATCAAGGATATTAGCTCCTACAATGAGCAGTTCTTC.

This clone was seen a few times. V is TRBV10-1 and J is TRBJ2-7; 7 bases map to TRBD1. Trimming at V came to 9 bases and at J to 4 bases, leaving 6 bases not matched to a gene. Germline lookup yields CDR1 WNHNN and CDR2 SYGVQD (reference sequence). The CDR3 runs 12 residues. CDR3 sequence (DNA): TGCGCCAGTGGGGACAGTGCGTACGAGCAGTACTTC. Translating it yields CASGDSAYEQYF.

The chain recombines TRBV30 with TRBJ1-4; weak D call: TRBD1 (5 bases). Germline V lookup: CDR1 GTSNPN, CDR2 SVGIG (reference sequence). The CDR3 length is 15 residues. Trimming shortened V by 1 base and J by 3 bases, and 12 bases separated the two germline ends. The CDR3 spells CAWSEVGAANEKLFF. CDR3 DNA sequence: TGTGCCTGGAGTGAGGTTGGGGCGGCTAATGAAAAACTGTTTTTT. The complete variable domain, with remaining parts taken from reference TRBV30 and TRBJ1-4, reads SQTIHQWPATLVQPVGSPLSLECTVEGTSNPNLYWYRQAAGRGLQLLFYSVGIGQISSEVPQNLSASRPQDRQFILSSKKLLLSDSGFYLCAWSEVGAANEKLFFGSGTQLSVL.

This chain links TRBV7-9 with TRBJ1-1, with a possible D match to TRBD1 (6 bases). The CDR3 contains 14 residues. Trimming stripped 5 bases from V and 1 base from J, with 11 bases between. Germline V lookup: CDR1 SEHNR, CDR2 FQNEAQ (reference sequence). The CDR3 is CASSPTGPNTEAFF. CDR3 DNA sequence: TGTGCCAGCAGCCCTACAGGGCCGAACACTGAAGCTTTCTTT. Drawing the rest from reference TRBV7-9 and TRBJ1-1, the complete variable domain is DTGVSQNPRHKITKRGQNVTFRCDPISEHNRLYWYRQTLGQGPEFLTYFQNEAQLEKSRLLSDRFSAERPKGSFSTLEIQRTEQGDSAMYLCASSPTGPNTEAFFGQGTRLTVV.

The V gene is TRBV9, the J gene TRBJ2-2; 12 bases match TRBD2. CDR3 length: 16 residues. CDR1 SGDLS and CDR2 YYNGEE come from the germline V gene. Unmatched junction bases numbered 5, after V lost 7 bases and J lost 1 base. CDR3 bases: TGTGCCAGCTCCTCGGGACTAGCGGGGAACACCGGGGAGCTGTTTTTT. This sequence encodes CASSSGLAGNTGELFF.

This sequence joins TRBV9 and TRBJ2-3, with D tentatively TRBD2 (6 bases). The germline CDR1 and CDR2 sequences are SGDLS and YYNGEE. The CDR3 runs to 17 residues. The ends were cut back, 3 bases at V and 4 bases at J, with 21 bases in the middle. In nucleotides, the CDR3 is TGTGCCAGCAGCGGAAAGGGCGGGGTAATATCCGCAGATACGCAGTATTTT. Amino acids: CASSGKGGVISADTQYF.

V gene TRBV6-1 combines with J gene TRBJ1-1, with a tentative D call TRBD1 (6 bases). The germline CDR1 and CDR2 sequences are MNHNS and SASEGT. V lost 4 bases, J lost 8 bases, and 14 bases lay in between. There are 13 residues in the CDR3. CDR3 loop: CASSVRGRDEAFF. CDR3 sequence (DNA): TGTGCCAGCAGTGTCAGGGGTCGGGACGAAGCTTTCTTT.

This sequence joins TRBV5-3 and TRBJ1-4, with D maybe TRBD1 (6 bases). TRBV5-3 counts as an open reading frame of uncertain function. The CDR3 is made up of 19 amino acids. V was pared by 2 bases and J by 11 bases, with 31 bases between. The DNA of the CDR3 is TGTGCCAGAAGCTTCCGGGCGTTATTCGGGGGCCCATCGGGCGGGAAACTGTTTTTT. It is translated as CARSFRALFGGPSGGKLFF.

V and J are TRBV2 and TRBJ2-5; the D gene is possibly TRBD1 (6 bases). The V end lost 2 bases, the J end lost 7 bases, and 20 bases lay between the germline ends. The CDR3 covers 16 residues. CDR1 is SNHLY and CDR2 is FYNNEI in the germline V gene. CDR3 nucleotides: TGTGCCAGCAGTGAACAAGGGACAACCGGTTCGGGGACCCAGTACTTC. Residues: CASSEQGTTGSGTQYF.

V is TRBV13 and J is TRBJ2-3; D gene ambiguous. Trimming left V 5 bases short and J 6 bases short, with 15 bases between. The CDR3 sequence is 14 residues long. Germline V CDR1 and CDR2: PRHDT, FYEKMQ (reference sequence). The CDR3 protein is CASSPPPSRDTQYF. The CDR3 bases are TGTGCCAGCAGCCCCCCCCCGAGTCGGGATACGCAGTATTTT.

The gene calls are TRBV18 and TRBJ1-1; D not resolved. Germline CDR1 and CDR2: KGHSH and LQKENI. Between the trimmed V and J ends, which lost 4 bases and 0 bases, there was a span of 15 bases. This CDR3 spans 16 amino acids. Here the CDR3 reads CASSRAPGVLNTEAFF. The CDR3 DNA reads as TGTGCCAGCTCACGGGCTCCCGGGGTATTGAACACTGAAGCTTTCTTT.

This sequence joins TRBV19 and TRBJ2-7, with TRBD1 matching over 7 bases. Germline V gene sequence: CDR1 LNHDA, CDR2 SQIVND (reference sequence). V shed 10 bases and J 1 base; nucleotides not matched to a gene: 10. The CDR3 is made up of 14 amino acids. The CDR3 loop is CATQMTGPSYEQYF. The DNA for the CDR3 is TGTGCCACTCAAATGACAGGGCCGTCCTACGAGCAGTACTTC.

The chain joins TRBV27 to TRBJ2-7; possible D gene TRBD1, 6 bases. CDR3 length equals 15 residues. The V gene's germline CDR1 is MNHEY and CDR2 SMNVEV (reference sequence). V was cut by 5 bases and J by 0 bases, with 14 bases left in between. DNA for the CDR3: TGTGCCAGCAGTGGGGGTCCGGGACACTCCTACGAGCAGTACTTC. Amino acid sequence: CASSGGPGHSYEQYF.

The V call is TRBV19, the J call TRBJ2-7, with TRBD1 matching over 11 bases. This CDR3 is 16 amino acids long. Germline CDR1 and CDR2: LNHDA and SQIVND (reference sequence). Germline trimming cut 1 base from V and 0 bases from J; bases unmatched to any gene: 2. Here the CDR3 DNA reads TGTGCCAGTAGTATAGGAGGACAGGGGGCCTCCTACGAGCAGTACTTC. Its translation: CASSIGGQGASYEQYF.

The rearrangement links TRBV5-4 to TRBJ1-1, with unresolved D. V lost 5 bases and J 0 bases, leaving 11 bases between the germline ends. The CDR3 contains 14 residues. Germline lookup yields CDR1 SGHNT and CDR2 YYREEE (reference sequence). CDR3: CASRRSTVNTEAFF. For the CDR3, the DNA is TGTGCCAGCAGGAGATCCACGGTGAACACTGAAGCTTTCTTT.

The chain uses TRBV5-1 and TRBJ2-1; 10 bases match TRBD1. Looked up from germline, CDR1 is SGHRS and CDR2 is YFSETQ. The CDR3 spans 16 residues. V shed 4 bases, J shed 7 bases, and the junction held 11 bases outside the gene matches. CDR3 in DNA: TGCGCCAGCAGCCCGACAGGGGGCGGTTCGGGTAATGAGCAGTTCTTC. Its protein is CASSPTGGGSGNEQFF.

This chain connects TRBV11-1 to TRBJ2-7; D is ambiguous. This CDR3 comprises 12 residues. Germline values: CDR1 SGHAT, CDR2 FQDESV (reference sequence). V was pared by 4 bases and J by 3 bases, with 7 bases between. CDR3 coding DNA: TGTGCCAGCAGCTCCATGGGCTACGAGCAGTACTTC. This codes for CASSSMGYEQYF.

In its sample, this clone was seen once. The CDR3 DNA is TGTGCCAGCAGTCCGCGGGTACCCAATCAGCCCCAGCATTTT. Residues: CASSPRVPNQPQHF. The V gene is TRBV27, the J gene TRBJ1-5; unclear D gene. The V gene's germline CDR1 is MNHEY and CDR2 SMNVEV (reference sequence). CDR3 length equals 14 residues. With 5 bases removed from V and 3 bases from J, the gap between germline ends came to 11 bases.